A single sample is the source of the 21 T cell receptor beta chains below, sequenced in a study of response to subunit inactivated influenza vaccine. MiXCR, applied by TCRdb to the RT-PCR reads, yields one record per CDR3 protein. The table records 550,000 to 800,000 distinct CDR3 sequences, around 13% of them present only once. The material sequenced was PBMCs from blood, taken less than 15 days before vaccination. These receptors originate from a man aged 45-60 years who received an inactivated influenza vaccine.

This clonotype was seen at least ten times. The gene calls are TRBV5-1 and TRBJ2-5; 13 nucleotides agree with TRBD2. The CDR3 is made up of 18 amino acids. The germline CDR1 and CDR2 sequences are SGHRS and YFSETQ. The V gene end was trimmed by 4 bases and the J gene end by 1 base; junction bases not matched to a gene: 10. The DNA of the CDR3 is TGCGCCAGCAGCCCCGGGACTAGCGGGACCGTCATCCAAGAGACCCAGTACTTC. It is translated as CASSPGTSGTVIQETQYF.

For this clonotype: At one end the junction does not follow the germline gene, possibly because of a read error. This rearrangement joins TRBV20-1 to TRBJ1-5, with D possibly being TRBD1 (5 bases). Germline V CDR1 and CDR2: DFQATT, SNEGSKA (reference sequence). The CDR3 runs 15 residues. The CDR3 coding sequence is TGCTGTGCCATCCGTGCCGGGACGATCAATCAGCCCCAGCATTTT. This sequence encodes CCAIRAGTINQPQHF.

The DNA of the CDR3 is TGTGCCAGCAGTCCTAACGGGAAAGCCCAGCATTTT. Amino acids: CASSPNGKAQHF. The chain uses TRBV12-3 or TRBV12-4 and TRBJ1-5; D remains ambiguous. The CDR3 consists of 12 residues. Trimming pared 5 bases from V and 11 bases from J, leaving 13 bases between.

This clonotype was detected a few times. For the CDR3, the DNA is TGTGCCAGCAGCCCCGGATTTAACACAGATACGCAGTATTTT. Translation gives CASSPGFNTDTQYF. The rearrangement uses TRBV7-8 and TRBJ2-3, with D unclear. V was cut by 5 bases and J by 2 bases, with 11 bases left in between. Germline V lookup: CDR1 SGHVS, CDR2 FQNEAQ. This CDR3 is 14 amino acids long.

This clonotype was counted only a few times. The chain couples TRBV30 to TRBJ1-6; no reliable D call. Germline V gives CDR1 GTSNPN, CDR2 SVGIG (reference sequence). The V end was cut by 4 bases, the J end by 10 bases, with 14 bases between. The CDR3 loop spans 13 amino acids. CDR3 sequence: CAWNLFGESPLHF. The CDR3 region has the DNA TGTGCCTGGAATTTATTCGGTGAATCACCCCTCCACTTT.

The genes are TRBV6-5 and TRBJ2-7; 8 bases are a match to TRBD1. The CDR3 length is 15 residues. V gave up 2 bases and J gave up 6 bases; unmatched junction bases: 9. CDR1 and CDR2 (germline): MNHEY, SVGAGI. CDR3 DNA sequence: TGTGCCAGCAGTTACACCGGGACAGGCGCCTTCGAGCAGTACTTC. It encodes CASSYTGTGAFEQYF.

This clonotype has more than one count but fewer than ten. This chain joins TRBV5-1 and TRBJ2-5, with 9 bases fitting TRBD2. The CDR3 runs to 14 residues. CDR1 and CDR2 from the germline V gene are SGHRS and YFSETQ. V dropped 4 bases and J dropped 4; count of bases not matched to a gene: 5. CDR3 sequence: CASSRLAGTETQYF. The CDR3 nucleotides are TGCGCCAGCAGCAGGCTAGCGGGGACAGAGACCCAGTACTTC.

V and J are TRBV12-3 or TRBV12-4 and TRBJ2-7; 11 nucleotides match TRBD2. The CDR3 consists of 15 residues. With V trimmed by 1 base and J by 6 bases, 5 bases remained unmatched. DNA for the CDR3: TGTGCCAGCAGTTTAGGCTGGCTAGCGGGGGGCGAGCAGTACTTC. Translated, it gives CASSLGWLAGGEQYF.

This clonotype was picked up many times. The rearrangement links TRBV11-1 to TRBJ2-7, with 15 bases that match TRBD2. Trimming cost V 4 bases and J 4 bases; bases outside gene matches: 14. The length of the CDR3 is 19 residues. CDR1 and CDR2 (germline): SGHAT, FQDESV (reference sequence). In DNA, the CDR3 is TGTGCCAGCAGCTCGATCCCGGGACTAGCGGGAGGAGAGTCGTACGAGCAGTACTTC. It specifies CASSSIPGLAGGESYEQYF.

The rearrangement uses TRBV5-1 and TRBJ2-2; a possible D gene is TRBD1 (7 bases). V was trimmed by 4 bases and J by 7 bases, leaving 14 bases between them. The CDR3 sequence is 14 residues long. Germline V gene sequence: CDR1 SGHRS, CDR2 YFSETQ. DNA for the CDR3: TGCGCCAGCAGCGGAGGGGGCGCCGGCGGGGAGCTGTTTTTT. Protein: CASSGGGAGGELFF.

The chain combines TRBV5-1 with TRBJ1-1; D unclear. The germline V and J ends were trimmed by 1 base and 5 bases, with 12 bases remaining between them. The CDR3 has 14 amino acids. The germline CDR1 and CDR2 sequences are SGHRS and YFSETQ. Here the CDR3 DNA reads TGCGCCAGCAGCTTGTCCTGGGTTGGTACTGAAGCTTTCTTT. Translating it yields CASSLSWVGTEAFF.

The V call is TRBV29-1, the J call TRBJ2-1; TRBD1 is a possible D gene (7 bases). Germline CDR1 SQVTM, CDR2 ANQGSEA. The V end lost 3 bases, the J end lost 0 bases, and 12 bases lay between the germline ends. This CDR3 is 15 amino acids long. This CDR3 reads CSVEGGQNSYNEQFF. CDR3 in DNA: TGCAGCGTTGAGGGGGGACAGAACTCCTACAATGAGCAGTTCTTC.

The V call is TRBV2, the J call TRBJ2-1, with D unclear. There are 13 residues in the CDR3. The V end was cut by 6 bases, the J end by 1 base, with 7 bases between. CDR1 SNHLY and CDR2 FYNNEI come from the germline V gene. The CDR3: CASRARSYNEQFF. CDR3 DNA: TGTGCCAGCAGAGCTAGATCCTACAATGAGCAGTTCTTC.

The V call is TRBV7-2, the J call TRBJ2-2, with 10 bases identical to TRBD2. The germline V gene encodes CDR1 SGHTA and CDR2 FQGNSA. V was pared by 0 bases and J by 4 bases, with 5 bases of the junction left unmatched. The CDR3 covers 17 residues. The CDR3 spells CASSLASAGGRTGELFF. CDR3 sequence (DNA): TGTGCCAGCAGCTTAGCTTCAGCGGGGGGGCGCACCGGGGAGCTGTTTTTT.

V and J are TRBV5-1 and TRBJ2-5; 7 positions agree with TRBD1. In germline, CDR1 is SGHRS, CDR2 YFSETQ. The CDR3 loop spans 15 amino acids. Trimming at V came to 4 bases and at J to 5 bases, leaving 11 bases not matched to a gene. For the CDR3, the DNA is TGCGCCAGCAGCAGAGCAGACAGGGTACGGGAGACCCAGTACTTC. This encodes CASSRADRVRETQYF.

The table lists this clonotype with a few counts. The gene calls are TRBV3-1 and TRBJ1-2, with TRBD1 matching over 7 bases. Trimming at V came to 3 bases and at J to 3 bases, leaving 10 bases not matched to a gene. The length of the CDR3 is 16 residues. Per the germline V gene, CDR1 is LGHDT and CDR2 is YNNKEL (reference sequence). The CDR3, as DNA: TGTGCCAGCAGCCATCCAACAGGGGAGAATGACTATGGCTACACCTTC. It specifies CASSHPTGENDYGYTF.

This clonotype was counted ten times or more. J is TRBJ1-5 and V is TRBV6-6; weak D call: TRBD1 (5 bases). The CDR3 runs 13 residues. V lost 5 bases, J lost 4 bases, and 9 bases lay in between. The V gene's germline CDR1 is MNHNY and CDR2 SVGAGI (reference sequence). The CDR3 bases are TGTGCCAGCAGTCGGGCAGGGAATCAGCCCCAGCATTTT. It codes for CASSRAGNQPQHF.

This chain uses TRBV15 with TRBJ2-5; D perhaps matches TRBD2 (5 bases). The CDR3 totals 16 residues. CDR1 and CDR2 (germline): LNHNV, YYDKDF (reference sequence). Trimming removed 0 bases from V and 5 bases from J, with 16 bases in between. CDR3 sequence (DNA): TGTGCCACCAGCAGAGATGGGAGCTATAGGACGGAGACCCAGTACTTC. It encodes CATSRDGSYRTETQYF.

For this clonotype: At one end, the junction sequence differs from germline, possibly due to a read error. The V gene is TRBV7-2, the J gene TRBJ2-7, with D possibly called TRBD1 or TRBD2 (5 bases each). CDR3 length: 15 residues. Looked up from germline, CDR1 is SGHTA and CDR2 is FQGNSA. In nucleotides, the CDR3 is TGTGCCAGCGGCTTACGGGGCGACAGCTCCTACGAGCAGTACTTC. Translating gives CASGLRGDSSYEQYF.

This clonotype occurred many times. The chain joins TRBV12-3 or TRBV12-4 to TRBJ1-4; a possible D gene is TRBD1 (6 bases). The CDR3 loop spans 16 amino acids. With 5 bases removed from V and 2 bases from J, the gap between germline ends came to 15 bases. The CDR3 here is CASSPAHRVTNEKLFF. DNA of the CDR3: TGTGCCAGCAGTCCCGCTCACAGGGTGACTAATGAAAAACTGTTTTTT.

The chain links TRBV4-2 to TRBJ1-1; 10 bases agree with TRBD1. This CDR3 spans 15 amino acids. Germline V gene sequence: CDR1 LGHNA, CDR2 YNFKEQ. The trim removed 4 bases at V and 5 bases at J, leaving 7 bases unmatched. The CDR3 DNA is TGTGCCAGCAGCCGCTCGGGACAGGGGATAACTGAAGCTTTCTTT. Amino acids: CASSRSGQGITEAFF.